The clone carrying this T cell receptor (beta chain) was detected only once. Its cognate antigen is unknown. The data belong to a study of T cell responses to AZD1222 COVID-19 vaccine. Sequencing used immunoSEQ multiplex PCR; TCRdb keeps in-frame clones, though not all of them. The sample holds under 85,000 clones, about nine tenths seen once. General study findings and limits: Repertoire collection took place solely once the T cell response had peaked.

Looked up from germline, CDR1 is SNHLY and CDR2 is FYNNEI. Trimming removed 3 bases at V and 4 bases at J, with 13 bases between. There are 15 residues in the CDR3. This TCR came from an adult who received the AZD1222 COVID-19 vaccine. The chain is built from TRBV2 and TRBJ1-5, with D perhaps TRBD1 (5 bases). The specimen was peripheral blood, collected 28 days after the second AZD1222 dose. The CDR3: CASSDYGTRNQPQHF. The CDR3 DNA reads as TGTGCCAGCAGTGATTACGGGACCAGGAATCAGCCCCAGCATTTT.